This T cell receptor beta chain was found in a study of human T cells and chemical hapten exposure. For the study at large: A 2 cm by 2 cm inner upper arm patch received 2% DPC for sensitization. Patients, largely female, had alopecia areata, totalis or universalis.

TCRdb re-analysed the RACE reads in MiXCR, keeping a single row per CDR3 protein. The table records 70,000 to 90,000 distinct CDR3 sequences, 10% to 13% of them present only once. In its sample, this clonotype was seen many times. The length of the CDR3 is 14 residues. Germline CDR1 and CDR2: DFQATT and SNEGSKA (reference sequence). V was clipped by 0 bases and J by 6 bases, with 15 bases between them. This sample's time point: patch test 3, about 24 weeks after DPC sensitization. Treatment reported: therapeutic diphenylcyclopropenone sensitization with weekly scalp DPC. The chain is built from TRBV20-1 and TRBJ2-7; weak D call: TRBD1 (6 bases). The TCR comes from a woman between 50 and 59 years old with alopecia areata. Some clones in this sample may be carry-over from other donors' samples. This material consisted of whole blood, taken in connection with sensitization to the hapten diphenylcyclopropenone (DPC). CDR3 coding DNA: TGCAGTGCTAGAGAGAGTAGGACAGTAGTCGAGCAGTACTTC. This codes for CSARESRTVVEQYF.